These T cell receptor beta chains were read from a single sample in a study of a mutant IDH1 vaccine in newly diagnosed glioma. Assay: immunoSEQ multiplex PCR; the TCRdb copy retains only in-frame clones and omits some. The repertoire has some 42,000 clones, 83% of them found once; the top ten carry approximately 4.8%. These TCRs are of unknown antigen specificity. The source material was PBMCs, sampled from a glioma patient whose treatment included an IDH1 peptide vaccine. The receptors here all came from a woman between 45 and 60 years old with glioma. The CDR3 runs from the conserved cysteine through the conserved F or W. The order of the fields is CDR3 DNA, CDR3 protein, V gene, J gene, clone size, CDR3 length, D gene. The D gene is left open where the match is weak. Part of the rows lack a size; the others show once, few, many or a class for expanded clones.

DNA: TGTGCCAGCAGTTTAGGGGTAAACACTGAAGCTTTCTTT
CDR3: CASSLGVNTEAFF
V: TRBV28
J: TRBJ1-1
size: .
length: 13
D: .

DNA: TGCGCCAGCAGCTCCATTGGCGGGGAAGGGGAGACCCAGTACTTC
CDR3: CASSSIGGEGETQYF
V: TRBV5-1
J: TRBJ2-5
size: .
length: 15
D: .

DNA: TGTGCCAGCAGTGATGGGGGGCATGGACTCTCAACGCAGTATTTT
CDR3: CASSDGGHGLSTQYF
V: TRBV6-1
J: TRBJ2-3
size: .
length: 15
D: .

DNA: TGTGCCAGCAGCTTAGATCTAGGGTCAGATACGCAGTATTTT
CDR3: CASSLDLGSDTQYF
V: TRBV11-3
J: TRBJ2-3
size: .
length: 14
D: .

DNA: TGCGCCAGCAGCCCCAGGACAGGGGGCAACGAGCAGTACTTC
CDR3: CASSPRTGGNEQYF
V: TRBV5-1
J: TRBJ2-7
size: .
length: 14
D: TRBD1

DNA: TGTGCCAGCAGCGTAGAGGACAGGGGGGACATTCAGTACTTC
CDR3: CASSVEDRGDIQYF
V: TRBV9
J: TRBJ2-4
size: .
length: 14
D: TRBD1

DNA: TGTGCCTGGAGTCCCGGACAGGGGAGGCAGCCCCAGCATTTT
CDR3: CAWSPGQGRQPQHF
V: TRBV30
J: TRBJ1-5
size: few
length: 14
D: TRBD1

DNA: TGTGCCTGGAGTGTAACCTCCGGAAAGACTAATGAAAAACTGTTTTTT
CDR3: CAWSVTSGKTNEKLFF
V: TRBV30
J: TRBJ1-4
size: .
length: 16
D: .

DNA: TGTGCCAGCAGATTTGGACAGGGTATCTCCGGAAACACCATATATTTT
CDR3: CASRFGQGISGNTIYF
V: TRBV6-6
J: TRBJ1-3
size: .
length: 16
D: TRBD1

DNA: TGTGCCAGCAGCTTAGGGAATTCACCCCTCCACTTT
CDR3: CASSLGNSPLHF
V: TRBV7-9
J: TRBJ1-6
size: few
length: 12
D: .

DNA: TGTGCCAGCAGCGTACCGGGACTAGGCAAGGAGACCCAGTACTTC
CDR3: CASSVPGLGKETQYF
V: TRBV9
J: TRBJ2-5
size: .
length: 15
D: TRBD2

DNA: TGTGCCAGCAGTTTTAATGTCGACTACGAGCAGTACTTC
CDR3: CASSFNVDYEQYF
V: TRBV2
J: TRBJ2-7
size: .
length: 13
D: .

DNA: TGCAGCGTTGGGGGCAGGGACGATAACACTGAAGCTTTCTTT
CDR3: CSVGGRDDNTEAFF
V: TRBV29-1
J: TRBJ1-1
size: .
length: 14
D: .

DNA: TGTGCCAGCAAGAGGGACATGGCTAATGAAAAACTGTTTTTT
CDR3: CASKRDMANEKLFF
V: TRBV7-2
J: TRBJ1-4
size: .
length: 14
D: .

DNA: TGTGCCAGTAGTATGAGAGTAGGGAAAGAGACCCAGTACTTC
CDR3: CASSMRVGKETQYF
V: TRBV19
J: TRBJ2-5
size: .
length: 14
D: .

DNA: TGCGCCAGCAGCAAAGACAGGGCCTCCTACGAGCAGTACTTC
CDR3: CASSKDRASYEQYF
V: TRBV5-1
J: TRBJ2-7
size: .
length: 14
D: TRBD1

DNA: TGTGCCAGCAGTGTTACAGGGGGCGGAGGGTCAGATACGCAGTATTTT
CDR3: CASSVTGGGGSDTQYF
V: TRBV6-1
J: TRBJ2-3
size: .
length: 16
D: TRBD1

DNA: TGTGCCTGGAGTGTACGGGGCAGCAGTTATCAGCCCCAGCATTTT
CDR3: CAWSVRGSSYQPQHF
V: TRBV30
J: TRBJ1-5
size: once
length: 15
D: .

DNA: TGTGCCAGCACCACAGGGGCTACTAACACTGAAGCTTTCTTT
CDR3: CASTTGATNTEAFF
V: TRBV7-9
J: TRBJ1-1
size: once
length: 14
D: TRBD1

DNA: TGTGCCAGCAGCTTAACGAGGTACACCGGGGAGCTGTTTTTT
CDR3: CASSLTRYTGELFF
V: TRBV7-2
J: TRBJ2-2
size: .
length: 14
D: .

DNA: TGTGCCAGCAGTTCCCCCCTCACACGTTATAGCAATCAGCCCCAGCATTTT
CDR3: CASSSPLTRYSNQPQHF
V: TRBV28
J: TRBJ1-5
size: .
length: 17
D: .

DNA: TGTGCCAGCAGTTACGGCTTAGGGACTGGAAACACCATATATTTT
CDR3: CASSYGLGTGNTIYF
V: TRBV6-5
J: TRBJ1-3
size: .
length: 15
D: .

DNA: TGTGCCAGTAGTCCGACAGGGGCCTCAACAGATACGCAGTATTTT
CDR3: CASSPTGASTDTQYF
V: TRBV19
J: TRBJ2-3
size: .
length: 15
D: TRBD1

DNA: TGTGCCACCAGCACAAGCGGGACAGTCAATCAGCCCCAGCATTTT
CDR3: CATSTSGTVNQPQHF
V: TRBV15
J: TRBJ1-5
size: .
length: 15
D: TRBD1

DNA: TGTGCCAGCAGCGTAGACGCGAGGAACACTGAAGCTTTCTTT
CDR3: CASSVDARNTEAFF
V: TRBV9
J: TRBJ1-1
size: once
length: 14
D: .

DNA: TGTGCCAGCAGCGTAGGGGAATACACTGAAGCTTTCTTT
CDR3: CASSVGEYTEAFF
V: TRBV9
J: TRBJ1-1
size: .
length: 13
D: .

DNA: TGTGCCAGCTCACCATCGGGACAGCGAAACTATGGCTACACCTTC
CDR3: CASSPSGQRNYGYTF
V: TRBV18
J: TRBJ1-2
size: .
length: 15
D: TRBD1

DNA: TGTGCCAGTAGCCCTTCCGGACTTGCCGCCAACGTCCTGACTTTC
CDR3: CASSPSGLAANVLTF
V: TRBV19
J: TRBJ2-6
size: once
length: 15
D: .

DNA: TGTGCCAGCAGCCTGGGGGCGGGTAATCAGCCCCAGCATTTT
CDR3: CASSLGAGNQPQHF
V: TRBV28
J: TRBJ1-5
size: .
length: 14
D: .

DNA: TGTGCCAGCAGTGAACGAGCCCCGACAGCCCGGACAACCTCTGGAAACACCATATATTTT
CDR3: CASSERAPTARTTSGNTIYF
V: TRBV6-1
J: TRBJ1-3
size: .
length: 20
D: .

DNA: TGCGCCAGCAGCCAAGATCTTAGGGCAGGGGATGAAAAACTGTTTTTT
CDR3: CASSQDLRAGDEKLFF
V: TRBV4-3
J: TRBJ1-4
size: .
length: 16
D: .

DNA: TGTGCCAGCAGTGGGTCAGGGGGGGGGATTGGAAACATTCAGTACTTC
CDR3: CASSGSGGGIGNIQYF
V: TRBV6-1
J: TRBJ2-4
size: .
length: 16
D: .

DNA: TGTGCCAGCTGGGACAGGGGTCATCAGACCCAGTACTTC
CDR3: CASWDRGHQTQYF
V: TRBV10-3
J: TRBJ2-5
size: .
length: 13
D: TRBD1

DNA: TGTGCCAGCAGTGGACTAGCGGGGGGGCTCAATGAGCAGTTCTTC
CDR3: CASSGLAGGLNEQFF
V: TRBV6-6
J: TRBJ2-1
size: .
length: 15
D: TRBD2

DNA: TGTGCCAGCAGTTTCGAGGGGATCGGCACTGAAGCTTTCTTT
CDR3: CASSFEGIGTEAFF
V: TRBV27
J: TRBJ1-1
size: few
length: 14
D: .

DNA: TGTGCCAGTAGTATGGGAGACAGGGGCGGGAATTCACCCCTCCACTTT
CDR3: CASSMGDRGGNSPLHF
V: TRBV19
J: TRBJ1-6
size: .
length: 16
D: TRBD1

DNA: TGTGCCAGCAGCGGAAATCCAGATACGCAGTATTTT
CDR3: CASSGNPDTQYF
V: TRBV9
J: TRBJ2-3
size: .
length: 12
D: .

DNA: TGTGCCAGCAGCTTAGCCGGGACAGGGGATCGGGAGCAGTACTTC
CDR3: CASSLAGTGDREQYF
V: TRBV13
J: TRBJ2-7
size: .
length: 15
D: TRBD1

DNA: TGTGCCAGTAGTCCGCGAGGGGGCCTCCTGGAGCAGTACTTC
CDR3: CASSPRGGLLEQYF
V: TRBV19
J: TRBJ2-7
size: .
length: 14
D: TRBD1

DNA: TGTGCCAGCAGTCCTCCGGGACTAGCGGGCTACGAGCAGTACTTC
CDR3: CASSPPGLAGYEQYF
V: TRBV2
J: TRBJ2-7
size: .
length: 15
D: TRBD2

DNA: TGTGCCAGCAGCCGACGTTGGTCGCGGGGAAGGACCGGGGAGCTGTTTTTT
CDR3: CASSRRWSRGRTGELFF
V: TRBV7-9
J: TRBJ2-2
size: .
length: 17
D: .

DNA: TGTGCCAGCTCAGTGGGACGGGACTCCTACGAGCAGTACTTC
CDR3: CASSVGRDSYEQYF
V: TRBV18
J: TRBJ2-7
size: .
length: 14
D: .

DNA: TGTGCCAGCAGTCACAGGGAAGGTCCGAAAGAGACCCAGTACTTC
CDR3: CASSHREGPKETQYF
V: TRBV2
J: TRBJ2-5
size: .
length: 15
D: .

DNA: TGTGCCAGCAGCCAAGATCGTGCTAGCGGGGAAGAGACCCAGTACTTC
CDR3: CASSQDRASGEETQYF
V: TRBV4-2
J: TRBJ2-5
size: .
length: 16
D: TRBD2